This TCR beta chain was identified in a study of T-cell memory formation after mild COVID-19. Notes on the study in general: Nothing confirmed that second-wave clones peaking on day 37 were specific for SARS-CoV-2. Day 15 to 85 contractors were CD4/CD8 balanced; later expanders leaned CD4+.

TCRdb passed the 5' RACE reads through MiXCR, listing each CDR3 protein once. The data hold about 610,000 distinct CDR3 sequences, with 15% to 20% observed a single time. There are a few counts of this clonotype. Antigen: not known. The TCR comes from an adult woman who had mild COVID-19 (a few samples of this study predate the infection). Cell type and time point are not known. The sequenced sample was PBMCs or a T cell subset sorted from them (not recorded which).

The chain's CDR3 is CASSLKGPYGYTF. CDR3 bases: TGTGCCAGCAGCTTAAAGGGCCCCTATGGCTACACCTTC. The genes are TRBV7-2 and TRBJ1-2; no firm D call. The ends were cut back, 2 bases at V and 4 bases at J, with 8 bases in the middle. This CDR3 spans 13 amino acids. The germline gives CDR1 SGHTA, CDR2 FQGNSA.